The 8 T cell receptor beta chains given below trace back to one sample, sequenced in a study of T cell repertoires in cytomegalovirus infection. TCRdb redid the calling of the reads with MiXCR, one entry per CDR3 protein. The sample shows 80,000 or so distinct CDR3 sequences, 20% to 30% of them seen only once. These receptors have no known antigen. The material sequenced was CD8+ T cells from cultured PBMCs, taken from culture after CMV antigen stimulation. The receptor set was obtained from a human donor in good health (CMV status not recorded). Some clones in this sample may be carry-over from other donors' samples.

This clonotype was seen repeatedly, ten times or more. This chain connects TRBV7-6 to TRBJ2-1, with 8 bases identical to TRBD2. The CDR3 is made up of 16 amino acids. Germline CDR1 is SGHVS and CDR2 is FNYEAQ. Germline trimming cut 2 bases from V and 1 base from J; bases unmatched to any gene: 4. DNA of the CDR3: TGTGCCAGCAGCTTAAATCCGGGAGGGTCCTACAATGAGCAGTTCTTC. This translates into CASSLNPGGSYNEQFF.

V usage is TRBV7-9 and J usage is TRBJ2-1; no firm D call. Germline V gene data show CDR1 as SEHNR and CDR2 as FQNEAQ (reference sequence). Trimming shortened V by 5 bases and J by 7 bases, and 15 bases separated the two germline ends. The CDR3 contains 14 residues. This chain's CDR3 is CASSPAAAINEQFF. The CDR3 bases are TGTGCCAGCAGCCCAGCCGCAGCGATAAATGAGCAGTTCTTC. Using reference TRBV7-9 and TRBJ2-1 for the parts outside the CDR3, the full variable domain is DTGVSQNPRHKITKRGQNVTFRCDPISEHNRLYWYRQTLGQGPEFLTYFQNEAQLEKSRLLSDRFSAERPKGSFSTLEIQRTEQGDSAMYLCASSPAAAINEQFFGPGTRLTVL.

This clonotype ranks as hyperexpanded. The chain recombines TRBV7-8 with TRBJ1-3; TRBD1 agrees at 8 bases. After removal of 2 bases from V and 2 bases from J, the junction contained 8 bases not matched to a gene. Germline V CDR1 and CDR2: SGHVS, FQNEAQ. This CDR3 contains 17 residues. In DNA, the CDR3 is TGTGCCAGCAGCTTATTAAGCGGGACAGGACCTGGAAACACCATATATTTT. It translates to CASSLLSGTGPGNTIYF.

This clonotype has more than one count but fewer than ten. This chain joins TRBV20-1 and TRBJ2-2, with 9 bases that match TRBD1. Looked up from germline, CDR1 is DFQATT and CDR2 is SNEGSKA (reference sequence). Trimming cost V 1 base and J 5 bases; bases outside gene matches: 5. This CDR3 spans 15 amino acids. The DNA for the CDR3 is TGCAGTGCTAGAGCGTCACAGGGGGCTACCGGGGAGCTGTTTTTT. Encoded protein: CSARASQGATGELFF.

Only a few counts were recorded for this clonotype. The rearrangement links TRBV12-3 or TRBV12-4 to TRBJ2-5; tentative D call: TRBD1 (6 bases). Trimming took 3 bases from V and 6 from J, leaving 11 bases between them. The CDR3 is made up of 13 amino acids. The CDR3 DNA is TGTGCCAGCAGTTTCATCAGGGGACAGACCCAGTACTTC. Translating it yields CASSFIRGQTQYF.

This chain uses TRBV29-1 with TRBJ1-5, with D maybe TRBD1 (6 bases). V shed 6 bases and J shed 7 bases, with 16 bases lying between them. This CDR3 has 13 residues. CDR1 is SQVTM and CDR2 is ANQGSEA in the germline V gene. For the CDR3, the DNA is TGCAGCGTGGGTGGACAGTACGGGCAGCCCCAGCATTTT. It codes for CSVGGQYGQPQHF.

The V call is TRBV30, the J call TRBJ2-3, with 9 nucleotides matching TRBD2. The V gene's germline CDR1 is GTSNPN and CDR2 SVGIG (reference sequence). V was clipped by 0 bases and J by 4 bases; unmatched bases: 5. The CDR3 runs to 15 residues. CDR3 residues: CAWSVVSGSADTQYF. In DNA, the CDR3 is TGTGCCTGGAGTGTGGTTAGCGGGAGTGCAGATACGCAGTATTTT.

This clonotype came up many times. This chain joins TRBV7-6 and TRBJ1-6; 7 bases line up with TRBD1. This CDR3 comprises 14 residues. Germline CDR1 reads SGHVS; CDR2 reads FNYEAQ. V dropped 1 base and J dropped 9; count of bases not matched to a gene: 3. CDR3 region: CASSLGQGGSPLHF. CDR3 DNA sequence: TGTGCCAGCAGCTTAGGACAGGGAGGTTCACCCCTCCACTTT.